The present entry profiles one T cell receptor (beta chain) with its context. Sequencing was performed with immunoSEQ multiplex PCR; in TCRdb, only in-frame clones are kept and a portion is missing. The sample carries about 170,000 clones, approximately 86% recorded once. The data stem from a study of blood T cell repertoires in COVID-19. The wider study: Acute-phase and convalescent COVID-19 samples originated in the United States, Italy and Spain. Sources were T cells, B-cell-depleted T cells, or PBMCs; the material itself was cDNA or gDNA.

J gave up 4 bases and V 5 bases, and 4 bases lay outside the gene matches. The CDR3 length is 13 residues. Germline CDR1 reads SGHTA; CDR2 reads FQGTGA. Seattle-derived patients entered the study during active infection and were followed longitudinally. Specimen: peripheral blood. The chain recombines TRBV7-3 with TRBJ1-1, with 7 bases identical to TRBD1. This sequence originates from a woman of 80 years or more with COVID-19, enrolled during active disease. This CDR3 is CASSRTGPTEAFF. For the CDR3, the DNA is TGTGCCAGCAGCAGGACAGGACCCACTGAAGCTTTCTTT.